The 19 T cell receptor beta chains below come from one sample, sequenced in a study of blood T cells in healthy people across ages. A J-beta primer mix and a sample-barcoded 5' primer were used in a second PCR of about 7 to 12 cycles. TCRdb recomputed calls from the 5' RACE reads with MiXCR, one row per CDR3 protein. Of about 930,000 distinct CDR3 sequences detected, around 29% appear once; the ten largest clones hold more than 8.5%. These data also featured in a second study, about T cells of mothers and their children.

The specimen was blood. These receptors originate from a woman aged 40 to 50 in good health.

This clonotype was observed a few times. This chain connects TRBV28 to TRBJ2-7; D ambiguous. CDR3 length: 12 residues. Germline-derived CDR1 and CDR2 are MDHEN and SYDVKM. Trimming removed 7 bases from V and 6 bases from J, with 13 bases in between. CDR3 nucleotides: TGTGCCAGCACCGTAGGAAGGTTCGAGCAGTACTTC. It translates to CASTVGRFEQYF. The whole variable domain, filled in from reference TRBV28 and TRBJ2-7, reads DVKVTQSSRYLVKRTGEKVFLECVQDMDHENMFWYRQDPGLGLRLIYFSYDVKMKEKGDIPEGYSVSREKKERFSLILESASTNQTSMYLCASTVGRFEQYFGPGTRLTVT.

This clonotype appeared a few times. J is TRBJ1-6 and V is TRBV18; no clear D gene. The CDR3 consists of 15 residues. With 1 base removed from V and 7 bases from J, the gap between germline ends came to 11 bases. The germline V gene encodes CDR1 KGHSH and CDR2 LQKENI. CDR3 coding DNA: TGTGCCAGCTCACCACGGCAACAGCAAAATTCACCCCTCCACTTT. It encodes CASSPRQQQNSPLHF.

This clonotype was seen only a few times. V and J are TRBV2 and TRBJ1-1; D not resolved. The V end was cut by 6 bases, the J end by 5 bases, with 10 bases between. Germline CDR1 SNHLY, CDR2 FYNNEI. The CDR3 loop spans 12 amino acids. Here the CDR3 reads CASRWTATEAFF. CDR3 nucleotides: TGTGCCAGCAGGTGGACGGCTACTGAAGCTTTCTTT. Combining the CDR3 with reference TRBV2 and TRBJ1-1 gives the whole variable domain EPEVTQTPSHQVTQMGQEVILRCVPISNHLYFYWYRQILGQKVEFLVSFYNNEISEKSEIFDDQFSVERPDGSNFTLKIRSTKLEDSAMYFCASRWTATEAFFGQGTRLTVV.

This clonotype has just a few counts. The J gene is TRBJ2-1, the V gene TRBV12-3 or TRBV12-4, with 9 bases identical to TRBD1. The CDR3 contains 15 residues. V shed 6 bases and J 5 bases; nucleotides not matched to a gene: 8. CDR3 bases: TGTGCCAGCAGCCGCCGGACAGGGGCGAACAATGAGCAGTTCTTC. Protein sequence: CASSRRTGANNEQFF.

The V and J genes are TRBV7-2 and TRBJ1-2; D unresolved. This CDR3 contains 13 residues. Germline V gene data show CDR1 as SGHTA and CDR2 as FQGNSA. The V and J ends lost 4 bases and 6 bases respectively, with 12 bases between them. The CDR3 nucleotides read TGTGCCAGCAGCTCTTCCTACCGGGATGGCTACACCTTC. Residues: CASSSSYRDGYTF.

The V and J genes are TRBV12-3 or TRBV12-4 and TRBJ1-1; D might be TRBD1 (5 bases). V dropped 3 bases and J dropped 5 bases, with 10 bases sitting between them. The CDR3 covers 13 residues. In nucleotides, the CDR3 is TGTGCCAGCAGTTTTCAGGGTCTAACTGAAGCTTTCTTT. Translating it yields CASSFQGLTEAFF.

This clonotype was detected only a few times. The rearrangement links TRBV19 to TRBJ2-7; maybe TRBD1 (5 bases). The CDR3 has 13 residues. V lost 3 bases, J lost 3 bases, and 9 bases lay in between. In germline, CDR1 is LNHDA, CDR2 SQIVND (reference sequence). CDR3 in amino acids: CASSMGQDYEQYF. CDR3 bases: TGTGCCAGTAGTATGGGGCAGGACTACGAGCAGTACTTC.

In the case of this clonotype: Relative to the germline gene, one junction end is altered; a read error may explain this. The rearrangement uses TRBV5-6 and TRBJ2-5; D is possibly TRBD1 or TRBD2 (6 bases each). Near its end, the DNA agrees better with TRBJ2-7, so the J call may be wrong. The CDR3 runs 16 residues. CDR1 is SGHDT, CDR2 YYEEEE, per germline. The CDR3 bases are TGTGCTAGCAGCCTCGGTCCCTTATCGGGGGCGATCGAGCAGTACTTC. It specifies CASSLGPLSGAIEQYF.

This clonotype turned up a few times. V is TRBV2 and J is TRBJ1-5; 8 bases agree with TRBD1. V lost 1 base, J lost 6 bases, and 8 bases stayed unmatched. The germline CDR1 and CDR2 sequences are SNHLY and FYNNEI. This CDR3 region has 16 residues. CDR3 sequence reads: CASSEGQGARGQPQHF. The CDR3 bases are TGTGCCAGCAGTGAAGGGCAGGGGGCGCGGGGTCAGCCCCAGCATTTT.

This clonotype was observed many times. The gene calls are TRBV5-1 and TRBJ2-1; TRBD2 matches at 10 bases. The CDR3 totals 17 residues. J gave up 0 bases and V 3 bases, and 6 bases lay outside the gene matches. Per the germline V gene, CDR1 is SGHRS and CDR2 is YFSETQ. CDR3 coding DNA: TGCGCCAGCAGCTATGGACTAGCGGCCAGCTCCTACAATGAGCAGTTCTTC. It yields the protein CASSYGLAASSYNEQFF.

The CDR3 bases are TGTGCCAGCAGTGAAGGGGGGAGTACAGGCGCTGAGCAGTTCTTC. It is translated as CASSEGGSTGAEQFF. The chain couples TRBV2 to TRBJ2-1; D possibly uses TRBD1 or TRBD2 (5 bases each). CDR3 length: 15 residues. From germline, CDR1 is SNHLY and CDR2 FYNNEI. V lost 1 base and J 9 bases, leaving 16 bases between the germline ends. Full variable domain (outside the CDR3, taken from reference TRBV2 and TRBJ2-1): EPEVTQTPSHQVTQMGQEVILRCVPISNHLYFYWYRQILGQKVEFLVSFYNNEISEKSEIFDDQFSVERPDGSNFTLKIRSTKLEDSAMYFCASSEGGSTGAEQFFGPGTRLTVL.

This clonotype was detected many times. The CDR3 DNA sequence: TGTGCCAGCAGTGCGCCGGGACAAGCCTACGAGCAGTACTTC. Amino acid sequence: CASSAPGQAYEQYF. This chain links TRBV28 with TRBJ2-7, with D possibly TRBD1 on 6 matching bases. The length of the CDR3 is 14 residues. With 5 bases removed from V and 2 bases from J, the gap between germline ends came to 13 bases. The germline gives CDR1 MDHEN, CDR2 SYDVKM.

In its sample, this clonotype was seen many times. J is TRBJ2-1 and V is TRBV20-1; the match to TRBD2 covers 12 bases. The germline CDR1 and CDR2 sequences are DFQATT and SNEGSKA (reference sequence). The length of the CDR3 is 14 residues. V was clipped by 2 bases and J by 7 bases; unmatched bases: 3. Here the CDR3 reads CSARRTSGNNEQFF. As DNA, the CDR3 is TGCAGTGCTAGACGGACTAGCGGGAATAATGAGCAGTTCTTC.

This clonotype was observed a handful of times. The CDR3 sequence: CASSQGARMGAQYF. CDR3 nucleotides: TGTGCCAGCAGTCAAGGGGCCCGGATGGGTGCGCAGTACTTC. The chain links TRBV7-6 to TRBJ2-7, with D maybe TRBD1 (5 bases). Trimming stripped 6 bases from V and 9 bases from J, with 21 bases between. Per germline, CDR1 SGHVS and CDR2 FNYEAQ. The length of the CDR3 is 14 residues.

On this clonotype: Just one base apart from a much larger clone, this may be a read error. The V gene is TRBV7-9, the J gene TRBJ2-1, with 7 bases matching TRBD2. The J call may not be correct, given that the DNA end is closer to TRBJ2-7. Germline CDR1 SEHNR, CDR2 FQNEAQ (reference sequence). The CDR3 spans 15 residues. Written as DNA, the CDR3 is TGTGCCAGCAGCTTGGGGACTAACTCCTACAATGAGCAGTACTTC. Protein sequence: CASSLGTNSYNEQYF.

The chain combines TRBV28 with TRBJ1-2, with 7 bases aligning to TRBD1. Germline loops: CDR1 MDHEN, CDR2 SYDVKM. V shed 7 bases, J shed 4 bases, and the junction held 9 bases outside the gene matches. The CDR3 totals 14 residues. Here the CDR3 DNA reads TGTGCCAGCACCCCGGGACAGCGGACCTATGGCTACACCTTC. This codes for CASTPGQRTYGYTF.

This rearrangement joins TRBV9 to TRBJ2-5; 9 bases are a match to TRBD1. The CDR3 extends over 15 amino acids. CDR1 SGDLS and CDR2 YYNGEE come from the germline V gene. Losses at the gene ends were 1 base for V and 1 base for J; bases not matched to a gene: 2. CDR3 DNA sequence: TGTGCCAGCAGCGTAACGGGACAGGGCCAAGAGACCCAGTACTTC. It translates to CASSVTGQGQETQYF.

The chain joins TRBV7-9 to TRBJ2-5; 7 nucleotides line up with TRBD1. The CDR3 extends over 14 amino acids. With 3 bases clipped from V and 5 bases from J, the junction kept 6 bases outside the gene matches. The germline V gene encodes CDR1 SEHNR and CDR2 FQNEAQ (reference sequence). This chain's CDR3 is CASSFTTGNETQYF. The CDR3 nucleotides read TGTGCCAGCAGCTTCACGACAGGGAATGAGACCCAGTACTTC.

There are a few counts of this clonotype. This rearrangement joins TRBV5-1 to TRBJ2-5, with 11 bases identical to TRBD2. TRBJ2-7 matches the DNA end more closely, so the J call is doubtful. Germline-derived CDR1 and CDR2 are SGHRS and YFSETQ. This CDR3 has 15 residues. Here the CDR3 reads CASSRLAGGNNEQYF. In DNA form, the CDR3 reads TGCGCCAGCAGCCGCCTAGCGGGGGGTAATAACGAGCAGTACTTC.